One and the same sample provided the 3 T cell receptor beta chains below, sequenced in a study of OX40 agonist ivuxolimab in advanced cancers. Some clones are missing from TCRdb's copy, which holds only in-frame ones; the method was immunoSEQ multiplex PCR. This table has about 24,000 clones, 73% appearing once. The sequenced sample was CD4+ or CD8+ T cells sorted from blood, obtained in a trial of the OX40 agonist ivuxolimab. All receptors come from an adult with an advanced solid tumor such as melanoma, head and neck, liver or kidney cancer.

This chain uses TRBV27 with TRBJ2-1; no clear D. Germline V gene data show CDR1 as MNHEY and CDR2 as SMNVEV (reference sequence). V shed 5 bases and J shed 9 bases, with 8 bases lying between them. CDR3 length: 11 residues. In DNA form, the CDR3 reads TGTGCCAGCAGTCAGACGGGTGAGCAGTTCTTC. Protein sequence: CASSQTGEQFF.

The gene calls are TRBV4-2 and TRBJ2-7, with 8 bases identical to TRBD2. The CDR3 totals 14 residues. The germline V gene has CDR1 LGHNA and CDR2 YNFKEQ. Losses at the gene ends were 5 bases for V and 3 bases for J; bases not matched to a gene: 6. This chain's CDR3 is CASSSSGGYYEQYF. CDR3 sequence (DNA): TGTGCCAGCAGCTCAAGCGGGGGATACTACGAGCAGTACTTC.

The chain uses TRBV11-3 and TRBJ2-7; 8 bases line up with TRBD1. CDR1 is SGHNT, CDR2 YENEEA, per germline. This CDR3 has 15 amino acids. The ends lost 5 bases at V and 7 bases at J; junction bases unmatched: 13. CDR3 in amino acids: CASSPAGTGGWEQYF. The CDR3 bases are TGTGCCAGCAGCCCTGCGGGGACAGGTGGTTGGGAGCAGTACTTC.